The rows below give T cell receptor beta chains drawn from one sample of a study of beta chain features in type 1 diabetes. The assay was immunoSEQ multiplex PCR, and TCRdb's table has in-frame clones only and misses some. This table has about 250,000 clones, less than 15% appearing once. Sequencing was carried out using naive CD4+ T cells from blood. Source of these receptors: a woman in her thirties or forties in good health. Both conserved end residues are part of each CDR3. The order of the fields is CDR3 DNA, CDR3 protein, clone size, V gene, D gene, J gene. D genes are given only for firm matches. Where a row states a size, it is once, few, many or the class of an expanded clone; other rows omit it.

CDR3 DNA: TGCGCCAGCAGCGATTTTGGGGGGGAGGGGAATGAGCAGTTCTTC; CDR3 protein: CASSDFGGEGNEQFF; clone size: .; V gene: TRBV5-1; D gene: TRBD2; J gene: TRBJ2-1
CDR3 DNA: TGTGCCAGCAGCTTTCCTAGCGGGGGGACCTCCTACGAGCAGTACTTC; CDR3 protein: CASSFPSGGTSYEQYF; clone size: few; V gene: TRBV7-2; D gene: TRBD2; J gene: TRBJ2-7
CDR3 DNA: TGTGCCAGCAGCGTAGGGATTAGCGGGGGGTATTCCTACAATGAGCAGTTCTTC; CDR3 protein: CASSVGISGGYSYNEQFF; clone size: .; V gene: TRBV11-3; D gene: TRBD2; J gene: TRBJ2-1
CDR3 DNA: TGTGCCAGCAGCTTAGGAGACAGGGTGAAGACCCAGTACTTC; CDR3 protein: CASSLGDRVKTQYF; clone size: .; V gene: TRBV7-2; D gene: TRBD1; J gene: TRBJ2-5
CDR3 DNA: TGTGCCAGCAGTCCAGTCCGGGTCCTTGAGTATTTT; CDR3 protein: CASSPVRVLEYF; clone size: .; V gene: TRBV2; D gene: .; J gene: TRBJ2-3
CDR3 DNA: TGTGCCAGGCTCCTCTGTGGGAGGTTTCAAGAGACCCAGTACTTC; CDR3 protein: CARLLCGRFQETQYF; clone size: few; V gene: TRBV6-4; D gene: .; J gene: TRBJ2-5
CDR3 DNA: TGTGCCATCACCCCAGTGGGGGGGTCCTACGAGCAGTACTTC; CDR3 protein: CAITPVGGSYEQYF; clone size: .; V gene: TRBV10-3; D gene: TRBD2; J gene: TRBJ2-7
CDR3 DNA: TGTGCCAGCAGCCCGACCAAACAGGGTACACGCTACAATGAGCAGTTCTTC; CDR3 protein: CASSPTKQGTRYNEQFF; clone size: few; V gene: TRBV7-9; D gene: .; J gene: TRBJ2-1
CDR3 DNA: TGCGCCAGCAGCTTGTTGACTAGCGGGGATGGAGATACGCAGTATTTT; CDR3 protein: CASSLLTSGDGDTQYF; clone size: .; V gene: TRBV5-1; D gene: TRBD2; J gene: TRBJ2-3
CDR3 DNA: TGTGCCAGCAGCAGAGGGACTAGCGGAACCGGGGAGCTGTTTTTT; CDR3 protein: CASSRGTSGTGELFF; clone size: .; V gene: TRBV5-6; D gene: TRBD2; J gene: TRBJ2-2
CDR3 DNA: TGTGCCATCAGGGTAGCGGGGGGGCCTAACTACGAGCAGTACTTC; CDR3 protein: CAIRVAGGPNYEQYF; clone size: few; V gene: TRBV10-3; D gene: TRBD2; J gene: TRBJ2-7
CDR3 DNA: TGTGCCAGCAGCCCGCTGAGTGGGCAGGGGGCCTCTGGGGCCAACGTCCTGACTTTC; CDR3 protein: CASSPLSGQGASGANVLTF; clone size: .; V gene: TRBV9; D gene: TRBD1; J gene: TRBJ2-6
CDR3 DNA: TGTGCCAGCAGCCAAGGTGTACTGGCCAAAAACATTCAGTACTTC; CDR3 protein: CASSQGVLAKNIQYF; clone size: many; V gene: TRBV14; D gene: .; J gene: TRBJ2-4
CDR3 DNA: TGTGCCAGCAGGGGAACAGGGGGCGACAAAAACATTCAGTACTTC; CDR3 protein: CASRGTGGDKNIQYF; clone size: few; V gene: TRBV2; D gene: TRBD1; J gene: TRBJ2-4
CDR3 DNA: TGTGCCAGCCGACAGGGCCGTTATGGCTACACCTTC; CDR3 protein: CASRQGRYGYTF; clone size: few; V gene: TRBV6-5; D gene: TRBD1; J gene: TRBJ1-2
CDR3 DNA: TGTGCCAGCAGTGAAGCGCTTCGACAGGGAGGCGGCTACACCTTC; CDR3 protein: CASSEALRQGGGYTF; clone size: few; V gene: TRBV6-1; D gene: TRBD1; J gene: TRBJ1-2
CDR3 DNA: TGCGCCAGCAGCCCACATCATACTAGCGGGGAACTCTCCTACAATGAGCAGTTCTTC; CDR3 protein: CASSPHHTSGELSYNEQFF; clone size: few; V gene: TRBV4-1; D gene: TRBD2; J gene: TRBJ2-1
CDR3 DNA: TGTGCCAGCAGTGGCGGGGGGTCCCCCTCCTACGAGCAGTACTTC; CDR3 protein: CASSGGGSPSYEQYF; clone size: few; V gene: TRBV7-2; D gene: TRBD2; J gene: TRBJ2-7
CDR3 DNA: TGCAGTGCTCGACTAGTAGGCGAGCAGTACTTC; CDR3 protein: CSARLVGEQYF; clone size: few; V gene: TRBV20-1; D gene: .; J gene: TRBJ2-7
CDR3 DNA: TGTGCCAGCAGGGACGGGACAGGGGGCGCCGATACGCAGTATTTT; CDR3 protein: CASRDGTGGADTQYF; clone size: .; V gene: TRBV6-6; D gene: TRBD1; J gene: TRBJ2-3
CDR3 DNA: TGCGCCAGCACCCTATCTACAACCGGGACAGATAATCAGCCCCAGCATTTT; CDR3 protein: CASTLSTTGTDNQPQHF; clone size: .; V gene: TRBV23-1; D gene: TRBD1; J gene: TRBJ1-5
CDR3 DNA: TGTGCCAGCAGCTTAGTGGAGGGGGCGAAGCCCCAGCATTTT; CDR3 protein: CASSLVEGAKPQHF; clone size: few; V gene: TRBV7-2; D gene: TRBD1; J gene: TRBJ1-5
CDR3 DNA: TGTGCCATCAGTGAGCAGGGGACAAATTCACCCCTCCACTTT; CDR3 protein: CAISEQGTNSPLHF; clone size: few; V gene: TRBV10-3; D gene: .; J gene: TRBJ1-6
CDR3 DNA: TGTGCCAGCAGTAGGACAGGCGTTTCCTACGAGCAGTACTTC; CDR3 protein: CASSRTGVSYEQYF; clone size: few; V gene: TRBV6-5; D gene: TRBD1; J gene: TRBJ2-7
CDR3 DNA: TGTGCCAGCAGTGAATGGGAGGGGCGTCGTGGCTACACCTTC; CDR3 protein: CASSEWEGRRGYTF; clone size: .; V gene: TRBV25-1; D gene: .; J gene: TRBJ1-2